These T cell receptor beta chains were read from a single sample in a study of blood T cell repertoires in COVID-19. TCRdb keeps only in-frame clones here, not all; method: immunoSEQ multiplex PCR. The sample carries around 110,000 clones, less than 85% recorded once. Sequencing used peripheral blood. Every receptor here comes from a man in his thirties or forties with acute or convalescent COVID-19. Each CDR3 is given with its conserved first and last residue. Fields, in order: CDR3 protein, D gene, clone size, V gene. D genes are given only for firm matches. Clone size, where shown, is once, few, many, or a class for clones that have expanded.

CSASAGTVYEQYF	TRBD1	NA	TRBV20-1
CASSVGTRTNYGYTF	NA	NA	TRBV9
CASSEGWGHSGNTIYF	NA	NA	TRBV6-1
CASSQSGGTDTQYF	NA	NA	TRBV7-2
CSTLPGSPEGNEQFF	NA	NA	TRBV29-1
CASGLLRQGQETQYF	TRBD1	NA	TRBV7-8
CASSFTSSPYNEQFF	NA	few	TRBV5-1
CASSPRSPEHNEQFF	NA	NA	TRBV5-8
CASSQTGAQETQYF	TRBD1	NA	TRBV6-2/TRBV6-3
CASRGTGLLGEQYF	TRBD1	NA	TRBV6-5
CASSVRGGTGNTIYF	NA	NA	TRBV2
CASSTGTGENNEQFF	TRBD1	once	TRBV27
CAWGQARIGEQYF	TRBD1	once	TRBV30
CASSHRGNNSPLHF	TRBD1	few	TRBV11-1
CASRPSGGAGNEQFF	TRBD2	NA	TRBV27
CASSDRRGPGYGYTF	TRBD1	NA	TRBV6-1
CASSPGTGAGNTIYF	TRBD1	once	TRBV28
CASSLDISVTYEQYF	NA	NA	TRBV11-2
CASSDRTSGSNEQFF	TRBD2	medium-sized	TRBV6-4
CASSVSPRDNSPLHF	NA	NA	TRBV25-1
CASSQDGWEGYNEQFF	TRBD2	NA	TRBV4-1
CASSEWCPWPYEQYF	NA	NA	TRBV10-1
CASSTSGIVGEQFF	TRBD2	NA	TRBV25-1
CASTIGGGPYNEQFF	NA	NA	TRBV9
CASSDYLSGSSYNEQFF	NA	once	TRBV27
CASSQGSNQPQHF	NA	few	TRBV5-1
CASSPAYEQYF	NA	NA	TRBV7-9
CASSATPTGFTEAFF	NA	NA	TRBV7-9
CAWTSILNTGELFF	NA	NA	TRBV30
CASSHWTGEYGYTF	TRBD1	NA	TRBV7-8
CACSTPAGGLNTEAFF	NA	NA	TRBV30
CASSEYGTGGYGYTF	TRBD1	NA	TRBV25-1
CASRFTENYEQYF	NA	NA	TRBV5-1
CASSLLGLSNQPQHF	NA	NA	TRBV4-1
CASSQPGANYGYTF	NA	NA	TRBV4-2
CAISDPGQARVGNTIYF	TRBD1	NA	TRBV10-3
CASSLLGQEAGELFF	TRBD1	NA	TRBV7-2
CASSEGPRRADTQYF	NA	NA	TRBV10-1
CASRGVFYEQYF	TRBD2	NA	TRBV2
CASSLQGGFTEAFF	TRBD1	few	TRBV5-6
CASSLRGTYEQYF	NA	NA	TRBV12-3/TRBV12-4
CSASRAGDNNEQFF	NA	NA	TRBV20-1
CASSQDRTVSSYEQYF	NA	NA	TRBV4-3
CASSLGQGANYGYTF	TRBD1	few	TRBV5-1
CASSQQAGGPKEQFF	TRBD2	NA	TRBV3-1/TRBV3-2